What follows are 11 T cell receptor beta chains derived from one specimen sequenced in a study of CD4 T cell repertoires in COVID-19. Clones were read by immunoSEQ multiplex PCR, and TCRdb kept only the in-frame ones, dropping some. The sample carries about 75,000 clones, 83% recorded once. Sequenced here: CD4+ T cells from peripheral blood, sampled after recovery from COVID-19. These receptors were collected from a human donor who had COVID-19.

This sequence joins TRBV2 and TRBJ2-2, with D tentatively TRBD1 (5 bases). The CDR3 sequence is 14 residues long. V lost 2 bases and J 7 bases, leaving 11 bases between the germline ends. Germline CDR1 is SNHLY and CDR2 is FYNNEI. CDR3 in DNA: TGTGCCAGCAGTGAACTGGGGCCGGGCGGGGAGCTGTTTTTT. It translates to CASSELGPGGELFF. Filled out from reference TRBV2 and TRBJ2-2, the complete variable domain reads EPEVTQTPSHQVTQMGQEVILRCVPISNHLYFYWYRQILGQKVEFLVSFYNNEISEKSEIFDDQFSVERPDGSNFTLKIRSTKLEDSAMYFCASSELGPGGELFFGEGSRLTVL.

The chain carries TRBV7-9 and TRBJ1-3; the D is unclear. CDR1 and CDR2 (germline): SEHNR, FQNEAQ (reference sequence). This CDR3 is 15 amino acids long. Trimming pared 4 bases from V and 4 bases from J, leaving 14 bases between. The CDR3 DNA is TGTGCCAGCAGCTCCACAGTTGGTCTAGGAAACACCATATATTTT. Residues: CASSSTVGLGNTIYF.

The chain combines TRBV6-5 with TRBJ1-1, with D uncertain. Trimming left V 0 bases short and J 1 base short, with 12 bases between. The CDR3 sequence is 16 residues long. Germline assignment: CDR1 MNHEY and CDR2 SVGAGI. CDR3: CASSYSYGLGNTEAFF. CDR3 bases: TGTGCCAGCAGTTACTCGTACGGGTTGGGGAACACTGAAGCTTTCTTT.

The J gene is TRBJ1-2, the V gene TRBV3-1 (or the pseudogene TRBV3-2); 9 nucleotides align to TRBD1. The CDR3 totals 20 residues. V was clipped by 4 bases and J by 8 bases; unmatched bases: 26. Germline CDR1 and CDR2: LGHDT and YNNKEL (reference sequence). The chain's CDR3 is CASSPELTIRPGTGRGGYTF. CDR3 sequence (DNA): TGTGCCAGCAGCCCCGAACTTACCATACGTCCCGGGACAGGGAGAGGCGGCTACACCTTC.

This rearrangement joins TRBV5-1 to TRBJ2-7, with 14 bases lining up with TRBD2. The CDR3 length is 14 residues. After removal of 4 bases from V and 6 bases from J, the junction contained 3 bases not matched to a gene. CDR1 SGHRS and CDR2 YFSETQ come from the germline V gene. CDR3 nucleotide sequence: TGCGCCAGCAGCGCAGGACTAGCGGGAGGCGAGCAGTACTTC. Amino acid sequence: CASSAGLAGGEQYF. The full variable domain, rest sourced from reference TRBV5-1 and TRBJ2-7, is KAGVTQTPRYLIKTRGQQVTLSCSPISGHRSVSWYQQTPGQGLQFLFEYFSETQRNKGNFPGRFSGRQFSNSRSEMNVSTLELGDSALYLCASSAGLAGGEQYFGPGTRLTVT.

The chain carries TRBV6-1 and TRBJ1-5; D might be TRBD1 (6 bases). This CDR3 contains 14 residues. Trimming pared 2 bases from V and 10 bases from J, leaving 15 bases between. Germline CDR1 is MNHNS and CDR2 is SASEGT. Here the CDR3 reads CASSELRGPDPQHF. In DNA form, the CDR3 reads TGTGCCAGCAGTGAACTCAGGGGACCTGATCCCCAGCATTTT.

The rearrangement links TRBV5-1 to TRBJ1-4; 9 nucleotides match TRBD1. The CDR3 consists of 15 residues. The germline gives CDR1 SGHRS, CDR2 YFSETQ. V lost 3 bases, J lost 1 base, and 1 base stayed unmatched. CDR3 in DNA: TGCGCCAGCAGCTGGGGACAGGGAACTAATGAAAAACTGTTTTTT. The encoded protein is CASSWGQGTNEKLFF. Based on the CDR3 plus reference TRBV5-1 and TRBJ1-4, the full variable domain is KAGVTQTPRYLIKTRGQQVTLSCSPISGHRSVSWYQQTPGQGLQFLFEYFSETQRNKGNFPGRFSGRQFSNSRSEMNVSTLELGDSALYLCASSWGQGTNEKLFFGSGTQLSVL.

This chain connects TRBV27 to TRBJ2-3, with TRBD2 identical over 11 bases. V lost 6 bases to trimming and J lost 5 bases; unmatched junction nucleotides: 10. The CDR3 totals 16 residues. The germline gives CDR1 MNHEY, CDR2 SMNVEV (reference sequence). The CDR3 nucleotides are TGTGCCAGCAGCAAGATGGGACTAGCGGCCCTAGATACGCAGTATTTT. Translating gives CASSKMGLAALDTQYF.

The CDR3 here is CASRETVGSDTQYF. The DNA for the CDR3 is TGTGCCAGCAGGGAGACAGTCGGCTCAGATACGCAGTATTTT. The V gene is TRBV11-2, the J gene TRBJ2-3, with TRBD1 as a possible D gene (5 bases). Looked up from germline, CDR1 is SGHAT and CDR2 is FQNNGV. The CDR3 consists of 14 residues. V was trimmed by 6 bases and J by 4 bases, leaving 14 bases between them.

This clone appeared once. This rearrangement joins TRBV5-4 to TRBJ1-6, with TRBD1 matching over 7 bases. J lost 1 base, V lost 0 bases, and 4 bases had no gene match. Germline lookup yields CDR1 SGHNT and CDR2 YYREEE (reference sequence). This CDR3 is 17 amino acids long. CDR3 DNA sequence: TGTGCCAGCAGCTTGGGAGGGGGCTCATCCTATAATTCACCCCTCCACTTT. As protein: CASSLGGGSSYNSPLHF.

The genes are TRBV6-5 and TRBJ2-3; TRBD2 matches 7 bases. The ends lost 0 bases at V and 4 bases at J; junction bases unmatched: 4. The germline CDR1 and CDR2 sequences are MNHEY and SVGAGI. This CDR3 is 15 amino acids long. CDR3 region: CASSYSMAGADTQYF. CDR3 sequence (DNA): TGTGCCAGCAGTTACTCGATGGCGGGGGCAGATACGCAGTATTTT.